Detailed here is one T cell receptor beta chain. Clones were read by immunoSEQ multiplex PCR, and TCRdb kept only the in-frame ones, dropping some. This table holds approximately 28,000 clones, roughly nine tenths found once. This entry is derived from a study of T cell changes during pregnancy in multiple sclerosis. Sample: CD8+ T cells from peripheral blood mononuclear cells, taken in the second trimester of pregnancy. The TCR originated in a female donor with multiple sclerosis, enrolled in a pregnancy study.

The CDR3 region is CASGLAGSTDTQYF. DNA for the CDR3: TGTGCCAGCGGCTTAGCGGGTAGCACAGATACGCAGTATTTT. V is TRBV28 and J is TRBJ2-3; 7 bases map to TRBD2. Germline CDR1 MDHEN, CDR2 SYDVKM. V dropped 8 bases and J dropped 0; count of bases not matched to a gene: 5. This CDR3 is built from 14 residues.